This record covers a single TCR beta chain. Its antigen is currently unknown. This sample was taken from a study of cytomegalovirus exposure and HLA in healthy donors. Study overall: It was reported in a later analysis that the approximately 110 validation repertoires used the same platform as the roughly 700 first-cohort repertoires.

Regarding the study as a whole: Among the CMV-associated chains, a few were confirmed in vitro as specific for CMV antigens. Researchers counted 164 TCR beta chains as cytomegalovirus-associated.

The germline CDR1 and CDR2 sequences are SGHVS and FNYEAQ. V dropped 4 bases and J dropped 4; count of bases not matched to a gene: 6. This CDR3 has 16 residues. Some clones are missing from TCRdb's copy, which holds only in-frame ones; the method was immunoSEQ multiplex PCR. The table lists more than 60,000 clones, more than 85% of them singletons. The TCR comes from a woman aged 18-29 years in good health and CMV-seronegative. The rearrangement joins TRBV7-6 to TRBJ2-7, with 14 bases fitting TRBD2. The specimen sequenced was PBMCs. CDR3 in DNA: TGTGCCAGCAGCTCTGGACTAGCGGGGGGCCTATACGAGCAGTACTTC. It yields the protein CASSSGLAGGLYEQYF. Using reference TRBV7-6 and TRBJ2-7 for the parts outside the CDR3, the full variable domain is GAGVSQSPRYKVTKRGQDVALRCDPISGHVSLYWYRQALGQGPEFLTYFNYEAQQDKSGLPNDRFSAERPEGSISTLTIQRTEQRDSAMYRCASSSGLAGGLYEQYFGPGTRLTVT.